A single sample gave rise to the 11 T cell receptor beta chains below, sequenced in a study of cytomegalovirus exposure and HLA in healthy donors. Vbeta (60) and Jbeta (13) primers were used in the PCR. Only in-frame clones appear in the TCRdb table, and some are missing; sequencing was by immunoSEQ multiplex PCR. The sample has 180,000 or so clones, 82% seen once. Sequencing used PBMCs. The origin of the receptors is a boy aged 2 to 9 in good health and CMV-seronegative.

The CDR3 DNA is TGTGCCAGCAGCTTAGCGTTGGGCGGGGTCTATGGCTACACCTTC. Amino acid sequence: CASSLALGGVYGYTF. J is TRBJ1-2 and V is TRBV7-9; D gene uncertain. Germline V lookup: CDR1 SEHNR, CDR2 FQNEAQ (reference sequence). The CDR3 length is 15 residues. V lost 0 bases and J lost 4, with 12 bases in between.

The genes are TRBV7-9 and TRBJ1-1; tentative D call: TRBD1 (6 bases). V was cut by 2 bases and J by 8 bases, with 9 bases left in between. This CDR3 region has 12 residues. The germline V gene has CDR1 SEHNR and CDR2 FQNEAQ (reference sequence). CDR3 coding DNA: TGTGCCAGCAGCTTATCAGGGGCCGAAGCTTTCTTT. It is translated as CASSLSGAEAFF.

The V and J genes are TRBV7-3 and TRBJ2-3; D remains ambiguous. Trimming cost V 1 base and J 0 bases, with 17 bases left between them. Germline CDR1 and CDR2: SGHTA and FQGTGA. The CDR3 covers 18 residues. CDR3 region: CASSLKGISVGSTDTQYF. Here the CDR3 DNA reads TGTGCCAGCAGCTTAAAAGGAATAAGCGTAGGTAGCACAGATACGCAGTATTTT.

The CDR3 bases are TGTGCCAGCAAAGTAGACAGGGGTGGTTCACCCCTCCACTTT. Its protein is CASKVDRGGSPLHF. This chain joins TRBV6-5 and TRBJ1-6; the match to TRBD1 covers 8 bases. CDR1 is MNHEY, CDR2 SVGAGI, per germline. V trimming: 7 bases; J trimming: 9 bases; junction bases outside the gene matches: 8. The CDR3 is 14 residues long.

The genes are TRBV19 and TRBJ1-2; 7 bases agree with TRBD1. Germline V gene data show CDR1 as LNHDA and CDR2 as SQIVND (reference sequence). J lost 2 bases, V lost 5 bases, and 2 bases had no gene match. The CDR3 is 13 residues long. Here the CDR3 reads CASSRDRNYGYTF. CDR3 in DNA: TGTGCCAGTAGTCGGGACAGAAACTATGGCTACACCTTC.

The chain couples TRBV28 to TRBJ1-2, with D possibly TRBD1 on 6 matching bases. The V end lost 6 bases, the J end lost 4 bases, and 15 bases lay between the germline ends. Germline V gives CDR1 MDHEN, CDR2 SYDVKM. The CDR3 runs 14 residues. CDR3 DNA: TGTGCCAGCAGACCCAGGGGCCGGGGCTATGGCTACACCTTC. This sequence encodes CASRPRGRGYGYTF.

The chain couples TRBV14 to TRBJ1-6, with 9 positions matching TRBD1. V dropped 4 bases and J dropped 0; count of bases not matched to a gene: 16. This CDR3 region has 21 residues. Germline assignment: CDR1 SGHDN and CDR2 FVKESK. CDR3: CASSLTIDRDRDSSYNSPLHF. CDR3 sequence (DNA): TGTGCCAGCAGCCTTACTATAGACCGGGACAGGGATAGCTCCTATAATTCACCCCTCCACTTT. Together with reference TRBV14 and TRBJ1-6, the CDR3 gives the full variable domain: EAGVTQFPSHSVIEKGQTVTLRCDPISGHDNLYWYRRVMGKEIKFLLHFVKESKQDESGMPNNRFLAERTGGTYSTLKVQPAELEDSGVYFCASSLTIDRDRDSSYNSPLHFGNGTRLTVT.

The chain joins TRBV7-8 to TRBJ2-2; 7 bases fit TRBD2. V was clipped by 0 bases and J by 0 bases; unmatched bases: 13. Germline values: CDR1 SGHVS, CDR2 FQNEAQ. The CDR3 runs to 20 residues. The CDR3 loop is CASSLARPGLRGANTGELFF. For the CDR3, the DNA is TGTGCCAGCAGCTTAGCGCGTCCAGGGTTACGGGGGGCGAACACCGGGGAGCTGTTTTTT.

This chain connects TRBV5-4 to TRBJ1-1; 7 bases map to TRBD1. The ends lost 4 bases at V and 4 bases at J; junction bases unmatched: 10. The CDR3 runs to 15 residues. CDR1 and CDR2 from the germline V gene are SGHNT and YYREEE (reference sequence). CDR3 DNA sequence: TGTGCCAGCAGCCTGTCCGGGACAGCTGGCACTGAAGCTTTCTTT. This encodes CASSLSGTAGTEAFF.

V is TRBV5-6 and J is TRBJ1-2; 8 bases are a match to TRBD1. From germline, CDR1 is SGHDT and CDR2 YYEEEE. CDR3 size: 13 residues. V was pared by 4 bases and J by 8 bases, with 7 bases of the junction left unmatched. The CDR3 sequence is CASSPDREGGYTF. The CDR3 nucleotides read TGTGCCAGCAGCCCGGACAGGGAGGGAGGCTACACCTTC.

This sequence joins TRBV10-3 and TRBJ1-2, with D hard to call. V was pared by 6 bases and J by 8 bases, with 16 bases between. Looked up from germline, CDR1 is ENHRY and CDR2 is SYGVKD. The CDR3 contains 13 residues. CDR3 loop: CAIRGQEAGGYTF. The CDR3 DNA reads TGTGCCATCAGAGGGCAGGAAGCGGGAGGCTACACCTTC.